Shown below are 11 T cell receptor beta chains from a single sample sequenced in a study of shared clonotypes between healthy human individuals. Profiling relied on immunoSEQ multiplex PCR, and the TCRdb table lists in-frame clones only, not all of them. This table holds about 2 million clones, 95% found once. Sequencing was carried out using naive CD4+ T cells sorted from blood. Documented subset: CD45RA+ positively selected. The receptor set was obtained from a man aged 18 to 30 in good health.

The CDR3 nucleotides are TGTGCCAGCAGCCCCGGGGGGGGCGAAAAACTGTTTTTT. This translates into CASSPGGGEKLFF. J is TRBJ1-4 and V is TRBV7-9; D might be TRBD1 (6 bases). In germline, CDR1 is SEHNR, CDR2 FQNEAQ (reference sequence). CDR3 length: 13 residues. Trimming shortened V by 5 bases and J by 8 bases, and 12 bases separated the two germline ends.

The chain links TRBV27 to TRBJ1-6; 7 bases are shared with TRBD1. Losses at the gene ends were 7 bases for V and 7 bases for J; bases not matched to a gene: 13. CDR3 length equals 16 residues. Germline V gene sequence: CDR1 MNHEY, CDR2 SMNVEV (reference sequence). CDR3 region: CASKSTGRVWNSPLHF. As DNA, the CDR3 is TGTGCCAGCAAGTCGACAGGGAGAGTGTGGAATTCACCCCTCCACTTT.

The V and J genes are TRBV10-3 and TRBJ1-1, with D hard to call. The CDR3 loop spans 16 amino acids. Germline CDR1 and CDR2: ENHRY and SYGVKD. V was clipped by 6 bases and J by 2 bases, with 19 bases between them. Here the CDR3 DNA reads TGTGCCATCAGCCCCCATCCGGCGTGGTCTAACACTGAAGCTTTCTTT. Amino acids: CAISPHPAWSNTEAFF.

V usage is TRBV7-2 and J usage is TRBJ1-1; D not resolved. CDR1 and CDR2 (germline): SGHTA, FQGNSA. Trimming took off 1 base at V and 1 base at J, with 7 bases between the two ends. The CDR3 sequence is 14 residues long. The CDR3 loop is CASSLEAPNTEAFF. CDR3 sequence (DNA): TGTGCCAGCAGCTTAGAGGCGCCGAACACTGAAGCTTTCTTT. The full variable domain, its missing parts supplied by reference TRBV7-2 and TRBJ1-1, is GAGVSQSPSNKVTEKGKDVELRCDPISGHTALYWYRQSLGQGLEFLIYFQGNSAPDKSGLPSDRFSAERTGGSVSTLTIQRTQQEDSAVYLCASSLEAPNTEAFFGQGTRLTVV.

For this clone: This same CDR3 is encoded by further DNA sequences in the sample. The gene calls are TRBV9 and TRBJ2-3; D not certain. The CDR3 sequence is 13 residues long. The V gene's germline CDR1 is SGDLS and CDR2 YYNGEE. V lost 0 bases and J 4 bases, leaving 6 bases between the germline ends. CDR3: CASSVGGSDTQYF. The CDR3, as DNA: TGTGCCAGCAGCGTAGGTGGTTCAGATACGCAGTATTTT.

The chain combines TRBV4-3 with TRBJ2-1; TRBD2 is a possible D gene (5 bases). The CDR3 loop spans 16 amino acids. V gave up 1 base and J gave up 0 bases, with 10 bases separating them. CDR1 LGHNA and CDR2 YSLEER come from the germline V gene. CDR3 protein: CASSQALGDSYNEQFF. The CDR3 nucleotides are TGCGCCAGCAGCCAAGCCCTCGGGGACTCCTACAATGAGCAGTTCTTC.

The table lists this clone with a count of one. The genes are TRBV5-3 and TRBJ1-6; D might be TRBD1 (5 bases). TRBV5-3 has ORF status, its function being uncertain. The V and J ends lost 3 bases and 5 bases respectively, with 15 bases between them. The CDR3 has 16 amino acids. The CDR3 DNA reads as TGTGCCAGAAGCTATTGCTGGTTGGGGCATAATTCACCCCTCCACTTT. Its protein is CARSYCWLGHNSPLHF.

This clone was detected only once. V gene TRBV9 combines with J gene TRBJ2-5, with a weak D call TRBD2 (6 bases). Looked up from germline, CDR1 is SGDLS and CDR2 is YYNGEE. V was pared by 0 bases and J by 4 bases, with 13 bases between. This CDR3 has 15 residues. CDR3 sequence reads: CASSVGGAGTETQYF. The DNA for the CDR3 is TGTGCCAGCAGCGTAGGAGGGGCGGGAACAGAGACCCAGTACTTC.

The CDR3 sequence: CASSTRTSGGADTQYF. As DNA, the CDR3 is TGTGCCAGCAGCACACGGACTAGCGGGGGGGCTGATACGCAGTATTTT. This chain uses TRBV9 with TRBJ2-3, with 15 bases matching TRBD2. V shed 4 bases and J 6 bases; nucleotides not matched to a gene: 6. The CDR3 extends over 16 amino acids. The germline gives CDR1 SGDLS, CDR2 YYNGEE.

The chain couples TRBV4-1 to TRBJ2-1, with a weak D call TRBD2 (6 bases). V was cut by 3 bases and J by 10 bases, with 13 bases left in between. The CDR3 loop spans 13 amino acids. The germline V gene has CDR1 MGHRA and CDR2 YSYEKL. The CDR3 protein is CASSQWDSPEQFF. The DNA of the CDR3 is TGCGCCAGCAGCCAGTGGGACTCCCCAGAGCAGTTCTTC.

The chain joins TRBV5-8 to TRBJ1-2; D ambiguous. V shed 4 bases and J shed 4 bases, with 17 bases lying between them. The germline gives CDR1 SGHTS, CDR2 YDEGEE. The CDR3 runs 15 residues. CDR3 amino acids: CASSQDGSYGYGYTF. In nucleotides, the CDR3 is TGTGCCAGCAGCCAGGACGGGTCGTATGGCTATGGCTACACCTTC.